This T cell receptor (beta chain) was identified during a study of T cell responses to AZD1222 COVID-19 vaccine. Study conclusions and caveats: Most donors were white British and more were female, and clonal diversity was possibly underestimated. Distributed over spike, vaccine-associated CD4 TCRs predominated at 160-218 and 743-854. After the peak T cell response, and only then, were repertoires sampled.

Method: immunoSEQ multiplex PCR; TCRdb's copy keeps in-frame clones and lacks some. The sample contains nearly 90,000 clones, approximately 86% of which appear only once. A note on this clone: What it binds is unknown.

This sequence was found in an adult in good health. The source was peripheral blood, collected on day 0 of MenACWY control vaccination.

The CDR3 DNA reads as TGTGCCAGCAGCTTAACCATGATGAGCAATCAGCCCCAGCATTTT. This translates into CASSLTMMSNQPQHF. V and J are TRBV7-8 and TRBJ1-5; no reliable D call. CDR3 length equals 15 residues. From germline, CDR1 is SGHVS and CDR2 FQNEAQ. V dropped 2 bases and J dropped 1 base, with 9 bases sitting between them.